The 27 T cell receptor beta chains below come from one sample, sequenced in a study of response to subunit inactivated influenza vaccine. TCRdb passed the RT-PCR reads through MiXCR, listing each CDR3 protein once. The sample carries 300,000 to 350,000 distinct CDR3 sequences, approximately 23% recorded once. This sample comprised PBMCs from blood, obtained about 19 months after vaccination. These receptors originate from a man aged 45 to 70 who received an inactivated influenza vaccine.

This clonotype was seen a handful of times. The chain combines TRBV14 with TRBJ1-1; weak D call: TRBD1 (6 bases). Trimming took 3 bases from V and 4 from J, leaving 9 bases between them. CDR3 length: 13 amino acids. Germline CDR1 SGHDN, CDR2 FVKESK. The CDR3, as DNA: TGTGCCAGCAGCCACAGGGGATTCACTGAAGCTTTCTTT. The encoded protein is CASSHRGFTEAFF.

In DNA form, the CDR3 reads TGTGCCAGCAGCCCGAACAGGGCGAATAATGAAAAACTGTTTTTT. Translated: CASSPNRANNEKLFF. This sequence joins TRBV28 and TRBJ1-4; D perhaps matches TRBD1 (6 bases). Between the trimmed V and J ends, which lost 6 bases and 4 bases, there was a span of 15 bases. Germline CDR1 reads MDHEN; CDR2 reads SYDVKM. CDR3 size: 15 residues.

The J gene is TRBJ2-1, the V gene TRBV7-9; 10 nucleotides line up with TRBD2. The CDR3 runs to 15 residues. The ends lost 3 bases at V and 6 bases at J; junction bases unmatched: 5. CDR1 is SEHNR, CDR2 FQNEAQ, per germline (reference sequence). In DNA, the CDR3 is TGTGCCAGCAGCTTTAGCGGGGGGAAACGCAATGAGCAGTTCTTC. Translation gives CASSFSGGKRNEQFF.

This clonotype has a handful of counts. The CDR3 region has the DNA TGTGCCAGCAGCCAACCAGGCCTCGCCTACACTGAAGCTTTCTTT. Its protein is CASSQPGLAYTEAFF. The J gene is TRBJ1-1, the V gene TRBV3-1; D is uncertain. The germline V gene encodes CDR1 LGHDT and CDR2 YNNKEL (reference sequence). This CDR3 comprises 15 residues. The V gene lost 2 bases and the J gene lost 3 bases, with 13 bases spanning the gap.

This clonotype was seen only a few times. The chain is built from TRBV10-3 and TRBJ1-4; D gene ambiguous. The V end lost 5 bases, the J end lost 5 bases, and 15 bases lay between the germline ends. This CDR3 comprises 15 residues. Germline values: CDR1 ENHRY, CDR2 SYGVKD. CDR3 in DNA: TGTGCCATCAGTAACACGGGTCAGCCCAATGAAAAACTGTTTTTT. It translates to CAISNTGQPNEKLFF.

This clonotype was seen a few times. The V call is TRBV4-1, the J call TRBJ1-6; 8 nucleotides match TRBD1. The germline CDR1 and CDR2 sequences are MGHRA and YSYEKL. CDR3 length: 15 amino acids. Trimming cost V 0 bases and J 9 bases; bases outside gene matches: 4. The CDR3 coding sequence is TGCGCCAGCAGCCAAGACAGGGGGCTTTCTTCACCCCTCCACTTT. Its protein product is CASSQDRGLSSPLHF.

The chain carries TRBV11-2 and TRBJ2-1; D perhaps matches TRBD1 (5 bases). V was trimmed by 0 bases and J by 13 bases, leaving 16 bases between them. Looked up from germline, CDR1 is SGHAT and CDR2 is FQNNGV. CDR3 length: 14 amino acids. The CDR3 here is CASSLDHFRQGQFF. The CDR3 region has the DNA TGTGCCAGCAGCTTAGATCACTTCCGCCAGGGCCAGTTCTTC.

A note on this clonotype: This may come from a read error, since a much larger clone is one base off. This sequence joins TRBV3-1 and TRBJ2-5; maybe TRBD1 (6 bases). The CDR3 covers 15 residues. CDR1 is LGHDT, CDR2 YNNKEL, per germline (reference sequence). Trimming took 0 bases from V and 5 from J, leaving 13 bases between them. The CDR3 sequence: CASSQEGAVRETQYF. In nucleotides, the CDR3 is TGTGCCAGCAGCCAAGAGGGGGCGGTTAGGGAGACCCAGTACTTC.

The chain recombines TRBV12-3 or TRBV12-4 with TRBJ1-1; D is unclear. CDR3 length: 13 amino acids. V was trimmed by 5 bases and J by 7 bases, leaving 14 bases between them. CDR3 sequence: CASSPSWTGEAFF. DNA of the CDR3: TGTGCCAGCAGTCCGTCTTGGACCGGTGAAGCTTTCTTT.

This clonotype came up many times. This chain uses TRBV6-6 with TRBJ1-6; no reliable D call. Germline assignment: CDR1 MNHNY and CDR2 SVGAGI (reference sequence). The CDR3 runs 13 residues. The germline V and J ends were trimmed by 5 bases and 5 bases, with 7 bases remaining between them. This chain's CDR3 is CASSPRDNSPLHF. The CDR3 DNA follows: TGTGCCAGCAGTCCCCGTGATAATTCACCCCTCCACTTT.

There are a few counts of this clonotype. V and J are TRBV27 and TRBJ2-3; 10 bases line up with TRBD2. Germline trimming cut 2 bases from V and 3 bases from J; bases unmatched to any gene: 2. Looked up from germline, CDR1 is MNHEY and CDR2 is SMNVEV (reference sequence). The CDR3 spans 15 residues. Written as DNA, the CDR3 is TGTGCCAGCAGTTTAATGGGACTAGCGACAGATACGCAGTATTTT. This codes for CASSLMGLATDTQYF.

V gene TRBV20-1 combines with J gene TRBJ2-1, with D unresolved. This CDR3 comprises 13 residues. V gave up 0 bases and J gave up 15 bases, with 18 bases separating them. In germline, CDR1 is DFQATT, CDR2 SNEGSKA (reference sequence). In nucleotides, the CDR3 is TGCAGTGCTAGAGATTTTGAATCTTTATTCGCGTTCTTC. It is translated as CSARDFESLFAFF.

The chain recombines TRBV10-1 with TRBJ1-5; tentatively, D is TRBD1 (6 bases). Germline assignment: CDR1 WNHNN and CDR2 SYGVQD (reference sequence). There are 14 residues in the CDR3. The V and J ends lost 7 bases and 5 bases respectively, with 15 bases between them. This CDR3 reads CASNPGQPDQPQHF. CDR3 in DNA: TGCGCCAGCAACCCCGGACAGCCGGATCAGCCCCAGCATTTT.

This chain connects TRBV9 to TRBJ1-3, with TRBD1 as a possible D gene (6 bases). The length of the CDR3 is 15 residues. V was shortened by 3 bases and J by 4 bases, with 14 bases between the two germline ends. Germline V gene lookup returns CDR1 SGDLS and CDR2 YYNGEE. CDR3 amino acids: CASSEHTGLGNTIYF. DNA for the CDR3: TGTGCCAGCAGCGAACACACAGGGCTCGGAAACACCATATATTTT.

This clonotype was observed a handful of times. V is TRBV7-8 and J is TRBJ1-4; D may be TRBD1 (5 bases). Germline V gives CDR1 SGHVS, CDR2 FQNEAQ. This CDR3 spans 16 amino acids. Trimming shortened V by 1 base and J by 8 bases, and 17 bases separated the two germline ends. CDR3 in DNA: TGTGCCAGCAGCTTAGGGAGGGGAGGGGTTCGGGAAAAACTGTTTTTT. This sequence encodes CASSLGRGGVREKLFF.

V is TRBV5-4 and J is TRBJ2-3, with TRBD1 matching 12 bases. The length of the CDR3 is 16 residues. V trimming: 4 bases; J trimming: 2 bases; junction bases outside the gene matches: 5. In germline, CDR1 is SGHNT, CDR2 YYREEE (reference sequence). The CDR3 here is CASSSRDRGLTDTQYF. The CDR3 coding sequence is TGTGCCAGCAGCAGCCGGGACAGGGGGCTCACAGATACGCAGTATTTT.

This chain links TRBV6-5 with TRBJ1-5, with D perhaps matching TRBD1 (6 bases). The CDR3 sequence is 14 residues long. V lost 0 bases and J lost 7, with 10 bases in between. Germline lookup yields CDR1 MNHEY and CDR2 SVGAGI. Here the CDR3 reads CASSYSDGGQPQHF. The CDR3 DNA reads TGTGCCAGCAGTTACTCGGACGGGGGCCAGCCCCAGCATTTT.

Turning to this clonotype: Mismatch with germline at one junction end may stem from a read error. V gene TRBV6-5 combines with J gene TRBJ2-7; D perhaps matches TRBD1 (8 bases). This CDR3 is built from 16 residues. Per germline, CDR1 MNHEY and CDR2 SVGAGI. CDR3 sequence (DNA): TGTGCCAGCAATTACAGGGGGGGCGTTGAACCCTACGAGCAGTACTTC. Its protein is CASNYRGGVEPYEQYF.

The chain joins TRBV4-1 to TRBJ1-3; D is unclear. Deletions cut 4 bases from V and 4 bases from J, with 14 bases between. The CDR3 runs 15 residues. The germline V gene encodes CDR1 MGHRA and CDR2 YSYEKL. The CDR3 loop is CASSRIYGRGNTIYF. In DNA form, the CDR3 reads TGCGCCAGCAGCCGCATCTACGGACGGGGAAACACCATATATTTT.

This clonotype was recorded a few times. The V call is TRBV20-1, the J call TRBJ2-7, with 10 bases lining up with TRBD2. V trimming: 0 bases; J trimming: 4 bases; junction bases outside the gene matches: 12. The CDR3 consists of 17 residues. Germline CDR1 DFQATT, CDR2 SNEGSKA (reference sequence). The CDR3 nucleotides are TGCAGTGCTAGAGATTTCTTGGGAGCGGGAGGGCCATACGAGCAGTACTTC. Protein sequence: CSARDFLGAGGPYEQYF.

This chain uses TRBV29-1 with TRBJ2-5; TRBD1 matches 9 bases. The CDR3 is made up of 13 amino acids. Trimming cost V 6 bases and J 7 bases; bases outside gene matches: 9. Per germline, CDR1 SQVTM and CDR2 ANQGSEA. The CDR3 sequence is CSVEDRGKGTQYF. The CDR3 DNA reads TGCAGCGTAGAGGACAGGGGAAAAGGGACCCAGTACTTC.

This clonotype was counted many times. V usage is TRBV20-1 and J usage is TRBJ1-5; D may be TRBD1 (5 bases). The CDR3 covers 14 residues. CDR1 and CDR2 (germline): DFQATT, SNEGSKA (reference sequence). Deletions cut 2 bases from V and 0 bases from J, with 8 bases between. The CDR3 loop reads CSARQGPSNQPQHF. DNA of the CDR3: TGCAGTGCTAGACAGGGTCCTAGCAATCAGCCCCAGCATTTT.

This clonotype turned up a few times. The chain recombines TRBV11-2 with TRBJ1-3; D is uncertain. CDR1 and CDR2 (germline): SGHAT, FQNNGV. This CDR3 has 17 amino acids. V lost 0 bases to trimming and J lost 4 bases, with 16 bases between them. CDR3 sequence (DNA): TGTGCCAGCAGCTTAGATAACAAGCCAAGGAGAGGAAACACCATATATTTT. The encoded protein is CASSLDNKPRRGNTIYF.

This chain joins TRBV5-1 and TRBJ2-3; 7 bases map to TRBD1. CDR1 is SGHRS, CDR2 YFSETQ, per germline. CDR3 size: 14 residues. Germline trimming cut 2 bases from V and 3 bases from J; bases unmatched to any gene: 3. The CDR3 protein is CASSFQGDTDTQYF. CDR3 DNA: TGCGCCAGCAGCTTTCAGGGGGATACAGATACGCAGTATTTT.

The rearrangement joins TRBV20-1 to TRBJ1-5; tentative D call: TRBD1 (5 bases). Germline CDR1 and CDR2: DFQATT and SNEGSKA (reference sequence). The CDR3 is made up of 13 amino acids. The V end lost 3 bases, the J end lost 5 bases, and 11 bases lay between the germline ends. CDR3 amino acids: CSARPQGYQPQHF. The CDR3 region has the DNA TGCAGTGCTAGGCCGCAGGGATATCAGCCCCAGCATTTT.

V is TRBV18 and J is TRBJ2-1; TRBD2 matches 7 bases. The ends lost 2 bases at V and 9 bases at J; junction bases unmatched: 4. This CDR3 contains 13 residues. Germline CDR1 is KGHSH and CDR2 is LQKENI. CDR3 protein: CASSPSREGEQFF. The CDR3 DNA reads as TGTGCCAGCTCACCAAGCAGGGAGGGTGAGCAGTTCTTC.

This clonotype has more than one count but fewer than ten. The chain has TRBV12-3 or TRBV12-4 and TRBJ2-7; 12 bases match TRBD2. After removal of 1 base from V and 0 bases from J, the junction contained 7 bases not matched to a gene. CDR3 length: 18 amino acids. The CDR3 nucleotides read TGTGCCAGCAGTTTAGTGGTGACTAGCGGGAGAGGCTCCTACGAGCAGTACTTC. It specifies CASSLVVTSGRGSYEQYF.